This passage covers 9 T cell receptor beta chains from one sample sequenced in a study of regulatory T cells in long-lasting Graves disease. Time point described: persistent/refractory GD, antithyroid drugs over 5 years with positive TRAb. Generation of the TCR library employed RNA extracted from PBMCs. Both iRepertoire HTBI primers and Arm-PCR of CDR3 regions were used to build the TCR beta libraries. TCRdb re-called the multiplex PCR reads with MiXCR, one entry per CDR3 protein. The sample includes fewer than 400,000 distinct CDR3 sequences, roughly 20% of them seen just once. The input for sequencing was peripheral blood mononuclear cells (PBMCs), taken when the disease was refractory, from a patient treated with antithyroid drugs. These receptors all stem from a female donor with Graves disease.

The chain recombines TRBV6-1 with TRBJ1-2; TRBD1 is a possible D gene (5 bases). V shed 6 bases and J shed 2 bases, with 7 bases lying between them. The length of the CDR3 is 12 residues. Germline V lookup: CDR1 MNHNS, CDR2 SASEGT. The CDR3 loop reads CASRAGNYGYTF. CDR3 bases: TGTGCCAGCAGGGCAGGGAACTATGGCTACACCTTC.

This clonotype showed up just a few times. The chain is built from TRBV7-2 and TRBJ1-1; the D gene is possibly TRBD1 (5 bases). V dropped 5 bases and J dropped 7 bases, with 14 bases sitting between them. Germline CDR1 SGHTA, CDR2 FQGNSA. The CDR3 runs 13 residues. This CDR3 is CASSGQSRGEAFF. The CDR3 nucleotides read TGTGCCAGCAGCGGCCAATCGAGGGGTGAAGCTTTCTTT.

This clonotype showed up many times. The genes are TRBV3-1 and TRBJ2-5; D not certain. The CDR3 is made up of 15 amino acids. CDR1 and CDR2 from the germline V gene are LGHDT and YNNKEL (reference sequence). The ends were cut back, 0 bases at V and 5 bases at J, with 13 bases in the middle. As DNA, the CDR3 is TGTGCCAGCAGCCAAGATCCGGAGCCCATGGAGACCCAGTACTTC. Translated, it gives CASSQDPEPMETQYF.

The J gene is TRBJ2-7, the V gene TRBV7-6, with 10 bases identical to TRBD1. V was clipped by 5 bases and J by 9 bases; unmatched bases: 13. Per the germline V gene, CDR1 is SGHVS and CDR2 is FNYEAQ. This CDR3 has 15 amino acids. The CDR3 DNA sequence: TGTGCCAGCAGCCCCACGACCCCGGGACAGGGGAGGCAGTACTTC. Translated, it gives CASSPTTPGQGRQYF.

In the case of this clonotype: This may be a read error: a much more frequent sequence differs by one nucleotide. This CDR3 is CASSLYEQKTQYF. In DNA form, the CDR3 reads TGTGCCAGCAGTTTATATGAGCAAAAGACCCAGTACTTC. The chain combines TRBV27 with TRBJ2-5; D is uncertain. The V end was cut by 1 base, the J end by 6 bases, with 9 bases between. The CDR3 loop spans 13 amino acids. Germline CDR1 is MNHEY and CDR2 is SMNVEV (reference sequence).

This clonotype was detected a few times. This chain uses TRBV28 with TRBJ2-3; D is ambiguous. Germline lookup yields CDR1 MDHEN and CDR2 SYDVKM. Trimming cost V 6 bases and J 0 bases, with 10 bases left between them. CDR3 length equals 14 residues. This chain's CDR3 is CASRKGWSTDTQYF. The CDR3 DNA sequence: TGTGCCAGCAGGAAGGGATGGAGCACAGATACGCAGTATTTT.

The gene calls are TRBV19 and TRBJ2-5; D gene unclear. V was pared by 8 bases and J by 1 base, with 11 bases between. The germline V gene has CDR1 LNHDA and CDR2 SQIVND (reference sequence). CDR3 length: 13 amino acids. The DNA of the CDR3 is TGTGCCAGTCGACCGGCGAGCCAAGAGACCCAGTACTTC. Its protein product is CASRPASQETQYF.

This clonotype turned up a few times. The rearrangement uses TRBV6-5 and TRBJ2-7; 7 bases align to TRBD1. The germline gives CDR1 MNHEY, CDR2 SVGAGI. J gave up 3 bases and V 4 bases, and 6 bases lay outside the gene matches. CDR3 length: 14 amino acids. This CDR3 reads CASSSGTERYEQYF. For the CDR3, the DNA is TGTGCCAGCAGTTCCGGGACAGAACGCTACGAGCAGTACTTC.

There are many counts of this clonotype. This sequence joins TRBV12-5 and TRBJ1-1; D unclear. CDR3 length: 13 residues. From germline, CDR1 is LGHNT and CDR2 FRNRAP. V gave up 11 bases and J gave up 0 bases, with 13 bases separating them. The CDR3 DNA is TGTGCTTCGGCGGCAGGCATGAACACTGAAGCTTTCTTT. It encodes CASAAGMNTEAFF.